This TCR beta chain stems from a study of regulatory T cells in long-lasting Graves disease. Study background: Persistent cases were those of Graves' disease that involved over 5 years of antithyroid drugs with positive TSH receptor antibodies. Study-level results: Peripheral blood was the sole material, not thyroid tissue. It was in persistent disease that TRBV28, TRBJ1-2 and TRBJ2-5 were favored.

As to time point: persistent/refractory GD, antithyroid drugs over 5 years with positive TRAb. Extracted PBMC RNA gave rise to the TCR library. As collected, the peripheral blood samples measured roughly 8.6 milliliters each and went into EDTA tubes. This clonotype has a count of ten or more. Its antigen is not known. CDR3-region Arm-PCR and iRepertoire HTBI primers produced the TCR beta libraries. MiXCR was run by TCRdb on the multiplex PCR reads, yielding one entry per CDR3 protein. In the table there are some 420,000 distinct CDR3 sequences, 22% of which are singletons. This CDR3 contains 14 residues. CDR1 SNHLY and CDR2 FYNNEI come from the germline V gene. Trimming took 2 bases from V and 0 from J, leaving 7 bases between them.

The material sequenced was peripheral blood mononuclear cells (PBMCs), taken when the disease was refractory, from a patient treated with antithyroid drugs. This sequence was found in a female donor with Graves disease. The chain links TRBV2 to TRBJ1-1; the D is unclear. CDR3 bases: TGTGCCAGCAGTGAATCCCAGGTGAACACTGAAGCTTTCTTT. It is translated as CASSESQVNTEAFF.